This is a list of T cell receptor beta chains from one sample in a study of shared clonotypes between healthy human individuals. The assay was immunoSEQ multiplex PCR, and TCRdb's table has in-frame clones only and misses some. The table has about 730,000 clones, roughly 72% seen once. Sequences were obtained from memory CD4+ T cells sorted from blood. The receptor set was obtained from a woman aged 25 to 39 in good health. CDR3s include the opening cysteine and the closing phenylalanine or tryptophan. Fields, in order: V gene, J gene, CDR3 protein.

V: TRBV7-8; J: TRBJ1-1; CDR3: CASSLGRWRGVANTEAFF
V: TRBV30; J: TRBJ2-5; CDR3: CAWRGGLKETQYF
V: TRBV7-8; J: TRBJ1-1; CDR3: CASSLGSGGMNTEAFF
V: TRBV25-1; J: TRBJ2-6; CDR3: CASSVTGPNVLTF
V: TRBV10-1; J: TRBJ2-1; CDR3: CASSAWGEQFF
V: TRBV7-9; J: TRBJ1-1; CDR3: CASSPTQNTEAFF
V: TRBV7-2; J: TRBJ1-5; CDR3: CASSSRPDMGQPQHF
V: TRBV25-1; J: TRBJ2-7; CDR3: CASSEAGGYEQYF
V: TRBV5-1; J: TRBJ2-5; CDR3: CASSLWGDQETQYF
V: TRBV9; J: TRBJ1-2; CDR3: CASSGRTGDGYGYTF
V: TRBV18; J: TRBJ2-5; CDR3: CASSPQETQYF
V: TRBV6-5; J: TRBJ1-2; CDR3: CASSYSRTAFYGYTF
V: TRBV2; J: TRBJ2-2; CDR3: CASSLLGTGVPGELFF
V: TRBV27; J: TRBJ1-5; CDR3: CASSFHGTGDQPQHF
V: TRBV10-2; J: TRBJ2-7; CDR3: CASRVAGVYEQYF
V: TRBV29-1; J: TRBJ1-2; CDR3: CSVRFRTDGYTF
V: TRBV4-1; J: TRBJ2-7; CDR3: CASSQDSNWWPQNYEQYF
V: TRBV19; J: TRBJ1-5; CDR3: CASSMSSHRRDQPQHF
V: TRBV28; J: TRBJ1-2; CDR3: CASSPPGSSLGGYGYTF
V: TRBV11-2; J: TRBJ1-1; CDR3: CASRFEIYTEAFF
V: TRBV4-1; J: TRBJ1-1; CDR3: CASSKPGQGAREAFF
V: TRBV9; J: TRBJ2-7; CDR3: CASSVAPQEVYEQYF
V: TRBV19; J: TRBJ2-3; CDR3: CASRKNAGTGLTDTQYF
V: TRBV10-3; J: TRBJ2-1; CDR3: CAISEWESSYNEQFF
V: TRBV27; J: TRBJ2-2; CDR3: CATKPGLSVHTGELFF
V: TRBV11-2; J: TRBJ2-1; CDR3: CASNSVEGLNEQFF
V: TRBV25-1; J: TRBJ2-7; CDR3: CASSDGQTGGYEQYF
V: TRBV11-2; J: TRBJ2-5; CDR3: CASSLVLTGGETQYF
V: TRBV6-5; J: TRBJ1-1; CDR3: CASSYHTNTEAFF
V: TRBV28; J: TRBJ2-1; CDR3: CASSQTRVQFF
V: TRBV5-4; J: TRBJ2-2; CDR3: CASSSKLPNTGELFF
V: TRBV27; J: TRBJ2-1; CDR3: CASRNSGEPLNEQFF
V: TRBV19; J: TRBJ2-4; CDR3: CASSMEGHIQYF
V: TRBV5-4; J: TRBJ1-1; CDR3: CASSLAAAGNSITEAFF
V: TRBV10-1; J: TRBJ1-4; CDR3: CASQRGRSEKLFF
V: TRBV7-6; J: TRBJ2-2; CDR3: CASSPLATNTGELFF
V: TRBV27; J: TRBJ1-1; CDR3: CASSPDRSNTEAFF
V: TRBV29-1; J: TRBJ2-3; CDR3: CSAAGGSDTQYF
V: TRBV2; J: TRBJ2-7; CDR3: CASSKKGYRHEQYF
V: TRBV30; J: TRBJ2-7; CDR3: CAWRFLAGGSSYEQYF
V: TRBV6-1; J: TRBJ1-5; CDR3: CASSDQGAHFQPQHF
V: TRBV15; J: TRBJ1-3; CDR3: CATSRRTGFLSDTIYF
V: TRBV27; J: TRBJ2-7; CDR3: CASISLGRSTSSYEQYF
V: TRBV5-6; J: TRBJ2-7; CDR3: CASSEGQGIWYEQYF
V: TRBV2; J: TRBJ2-6; CDR3: CASSELSSGANVLTF
V: TRBV18; J: TRBJ1-1; CDR3: CASSPGVARLEAFF
V: TRBV11-2; J: TRBJ2-3; CDR3: CASYQGGSGRTDTQYF